These 24 T cell receptor beta chains were all obtained from the same sample, sequenced in a study of T-cell memory formation after mild COVID-19. MiXCR was run by TCRdb on the 5' RACE reads, yielding one entry per CDR3 protein. The sample has roughly 50,000 distinct CDR3 sequences; 9% to 15% are singletons. Sequenced sample: PBMCs or a T cell subset sorted from them (not recorded which). The receptors derive from a man younger than 35 who had mild COVID-19 (a few samples of this study predate the infection). Cell type and time point are not known.

This clonotype was detected a few times. V gene TRBV27 combines with J gene TRBJ1-1; no definite D call. The V gene's germline CDR1 is MNHEY and CDR2 SMNVEV (reference sequence). This CDR3 spans 15 amino acids. Trimming took off 0 bases at V and 0 bases at J, with 8 bases between the two ends. The CDR3 is CASSLSKALNTEAFF. In nucleotides, the CDR3 is TGTGCCAGCAGTTTATCGAAGGCATTGAACACTGAAGCTTTCTTT.

The chain uses TRBV12-3 or TRBV12-4 and TRBJ1-2; D is uncertain. Deletions cut 6 bases from V and 5 bases from J, with 16 bases between. CDR3 length equals 14 residues. The CDR3 is CASSSPGILYGYTF. The DNA for the CDR3 is TGTGCCAGCAGCTCCCCCGGGATCTTATATGGCTACACCTTC.

The genes are TRBV5-4 and TRBJ1-1, with D uncertain. Germline V gene lookup returns CDR1 SGHNT and CDR2 YYREEE (reference sequence). Trimming took off 0 bases at V and 0 bases at J, with 3 bases between the two ends. This CDR3 is built from 13 residues. CDR3 nucleotide sequence: TGTGCCAGCAGCTTGGACATGAACACTGAAGCTTTCTTT. Protein: CASSLDMNTEAFF.

This chain connects TRBV7-9 to TRBJ1-1, with D possibly TRBD1 on 5 matching bases. The CDR3 has 14 residues. Germline V gives CDR1 SEHNR, CDR2 FQNEAQ (reference sequence). V was trimmed by 7 bases and J by 4 bases, leaving 16 bases between them. The CDR3 here is CASTRDGTFTEAFF. The CDR3 DNA reads TGTGCCAGCACCCGGGACGGGACCTTCACTGAAGCTTTCTTT.

The gene calls are TRBV15 and TRBJ1-1, with D hard to call. V lost 0 bases and J 7 bases, leaving 12 bases between the germline ends. The CDR3 contains 14 residues. Per germline, CDR1 LNHNV and CDR2 YYDKDF (reference sequence). CDR3 region: CATSRDPVSLEAFF. As DNA, the CDR3 is TGTGCCACCAGCAGAGATCCCGTTAGCCTTGAAGCTTTCTTT.

This clonotype was picked up many times. The gene calls are TRBV12-3 or TRBV12-4 and TRBJ2-3; D is perhaps TRBD2 (5 bases). This CDR3 is 13 amino acids long. The V and J ends lost 2 bases and 4 bases respectively, with 7 bases between them. This CDR3 is CASSLWGADTQYF. The CDR3 DNA sequence: TGTGCCAGCAGTTTATGGGGAGCAGATACGCAGTATTTT.

This clonotype showed up just a few times. The rearrangement uses TRBV6-2 or TRBV6-3 and TRBJ1-5; possibly TRBD1 for D (5 bases). Trimming left V 0 bases short and J 2 bases short, with 14 bases between. The CDR3 has 17 residues. The germline CDR1 and CDR2 sequences are MNHEY and SVGEGT. The CDR3 spells CASSYSIGGDGNQPQHF. The CDR3 region has the DNA TGTGCCAGCAGTTACTCGATAGGAGGGGATGGCAATCAGCCCCAGCATTTT.

This clonotype was seen more than once but under ten times. The V gene is TRBV12-3 or TRBV12-4, the J gene TRBJ2-3; 7 bases fit TRBD2. V trimming: 3 bases; J trimming: 1 base; junction bases outside the gene matches: 1. This CDR3 has 14 amino acids. The CDR3 sequence is CASSFTSGTDTQYF. DNA for the CDR3: TGTGCCAGCAGTTTTACTAGCGGCACAGATACGCAGTATTTT.

This clonotype turned up a few times. The rearrangement joins TRBV20-1 to TRBJ1-1, with D perhaps TRBD1 (5 bases). Germline CDR1 DFQATT, CDR2 SNEGSKA (reference sequence). Trimming stripped 5 bases from V and 1 base from J, with 17 bases between. The CDR3 sequence is 15 residues long. The CDR3 sequence: CSAPSGADKNTEAFF. CDR3 sequence (DNA): TGCAGTGCTCCCTCCGGGGCAGATAAGAACACTGAAGCTTTCTTT.

There are many counts of this clonotype. CDR3 loop: CASSQVGGGPGELFF. The CDR3 bases are TGCGCCAGCAGCCAAGTAGGGGGGGGGCCCGGGGAGCTGTTTTTT. This rearrangement joins TRBV4-3 to TRBJ2-2; D possibly corresponds to TRBD2 (7 bases). Germline CDR1 LGHNA, CDR2 YSLEER. CDR3 length: 15 residues. V was shortened by 1 base and J by 6 bases, with 12 bases between the two germline ends.

The gene calls are TRBV4-1 and TRBJ2-3, with D perhaps matching TRBD2 (6 bases). V dropped 1 base and J dropped 7 bases, with 18 bases sitting between them. Germline V gene data show CDR1 as MGHRA and CDR2 as YSYEKL. The CDR3 is 16 amino acids. The CDR3, as DNA: TGCGCCAGCAGCCAAGGAAACGCGGGGAAAGGCTATACGCAGTATTTT. It translates to CASSQGNAGKGYTQYF.

J is TRBJ2-1 and V is TRBV6-6, with 9 nucleotides matching TRBD2. This CDR3 spans 14 amino acids. Germline V gene lookup returns CDR1 MNHNY and CDR2 SVGAGI (reference sequence). With V trimmed by 4 bases and J by 10 bases, 8 bases remained unmatched. CDR3 sequence (DNA): TGTGCCAGCAGTTCGGCGGGGGGGCAACGGGAGCAGTTCTTC. Its translation is CASSSAGGQREQFF.

This clonotype was seen a few times. The chain is built from TRBV20-1 and TRBJ2-5, with 10 bases lining up with TRBD2. The V gene's germline CDR1 is DFQATT and CDR2 SNEGSKA (reference sequence). There are 15 residues in the CDR3. J gave up 3 bases and V 3 bases, and 7 bases lay outside the gene matches. CDR3 amino acids: CSARFSGGAEETQYF. The CDR3 bases are TGCAGTGCTAGGTTCAGCGGGGGGGCGGAAGAGACCCAGTACTTC.

This clonotype was picked up many times. The CDR3 DNA reads as TGTGCCAGCAGTTTACAGGTGAACACTGAAGCTTTCTTT. This translates into CASSLQVNTEAFF. This chain links TRBV12-3 or TRBV12-4 with TRBJ1-1; D unclear. Trimming removed 2 bases at V and 0 bases at J, with 4 bases between. This CDR3 comprises 13 residues.

J is TRBJ2-7 and V is TRBV6-8; 8 bases fit TRBD1. The CDR3 totals 14 residues. V lost 4 bases, J lost 3 bases, and 5 bases stayed unmatched. From germline, CDR1 is MNHGY and CDR2 SAAAGT. The CDR3 here is CASSLRTGNYEQYF. In DNA form, the CDR3 reads TGTGCCAGCAGTTTAAGGACAGGGAACTACGAGCAGTACTTC.

This clonotype was picked up many times. The V call is TRBV15, the J call TRBJ2-5; 7 bases fit TRBD1. V dropped 0 bases and J dropped 2; count of bases not matched to a gene: 0. CDR1 is LNHNV, CDR2 YYDKDF, per germline (reference sequence). This CDR3 is built from 14 residues. The CDR3 sequence is CATSRDRGQETQYF. CDR3 in DNA: TGTGCCACCAGCAGAGACAGGGGGCAAGAGACCCAGTACTTC.

V is TRBV4-3 and J is TRBJ1-1; 12 bases match TRBD1. Germline V lookup: CDR1 LGHNA, CDR2 YSLEER. The CDR3 contains 17 residues. After removal of 0 bases from V and 4 bases from J, the junction contained 6 bases not matched to a gene. CDR3 nucleotides: TGCGCCAGCAGCCAAGATCTTGGGGACAGGGGGCTCACTGAAGCTTTCTTT. Its protein is CASSQDLGDRGLTEAFF.

This clonotype was recorded at least ten times. The J gene is TRBJ2-5, the V gene TRBV11-2; 8 bases fit TRBD2. CDR1 and CDR2 (germline): SGHAT, FQNNGV. V lost 5 bases and J lost 10; bases outside the gene matches: 3. The CDR3 has 11 residues. CDR3 DNA sequence: TGTGCCAGCAGCCTCGGGGGGGACCAGTACTTC. Protein: CASSLGGDQYF.

A few counts support this clonotype. The genes are TRBV18 and TRBJ1-1; D ambiguous. From germline, CDR1 is KGHSH and CDR2 LQKENI. The CDR3 extends over 14 amino acids. The V end lost 2 bases, the J end lost 3 bases, and 10 bases lay between the germline ends. The CDR3 reads CASSPISGDTEAFF. CDR3 nucleotides: TGTGCCAGCTCACCAATATCTGGGGACACTGAAGCTTTCTTT.

The gene calls are TRBV7-9 and TRBJ2-1, with 10 bases lining up with TRBD2. The germline gives CDR1 SEHNR, CDR2 FQNEAQ (reference sequence). The CDR3 contains 17 residues. J gave up 0 bases and V 2 bases, and 4 bases lay outside the gene matches. Here the CDR3 reads CASSLYSGGYSYNEQFF. As DNA, the CDR3 is TGTGCCAGCAGCTTATATAGCGGGGGGTACTCCTACAATGAGCAGTTCTTC.

This rearrangement joins TRBV20-1 to TRBJ1-2; maybe TRBD1 (6 bases). There are 15 residues in the CDR3. V lost 0 bases, J lost 8 bases, and 19 bases lay in between. In germline, CDR1 is DFQATT, CDR2 SNEGSKA (reference sequence). In DNA form, the CDR3 reads TGCAGTGCTAGAGATCCATATGCAGGGGTTGGCGGCTACACCTTC. Protein product: CSARDPYAGVGGYTF.

This clonotype came up a few times. The rearrangement uses TRBV7-2 and TRBJ1-1; 7 bases are a match to TRBD1. V lost 4 bases to trimming and J lost 1 base; unmatched junction nucleotides: 6. Germline loops: CDR1 SGHTA, CDR2 FQGNSA. This CDR3 is 15 amino acids long. CDR3 nucleotide sequence: TGTGCCAGCAGCTCCCGACAGGGTCAGAACACTGAAGCTTTCTTT. It specifies CASSSRQGQNTEAFF.

The chain links TRBV11-2 to TRBJ2-7; D is perhaps TRBD2 (6 bases). V was shortened by 3 bases and J by 3 bases, with 12 bases between the two germline ends. The germline gives CDR1 SGHAT, CDR2 FQNNGV. The length of the CDR3 is 14 residues. The CDR3 sequence is CASSLTEGGYEQYV. In DNA form, the CDR3 reads TGTGCCAGCAGCTTGACGGAGGGAGGCTACGAGCAGTACGTC.

The gene calls are TRBV28 and TRBJ1-2, with D perhaps TRBD1 (6 bases). The V gene lost 5 bases and the J gene lost 4 bases, with 20 bases spanning the gap. The CDR3 runs to 16 residues. Germline V CDR1 and CDR2: MDHEN, SYDVKM. CDR3 protein: CASSLEQGPDPYGYTF. DNA of the CDR3: TGTGCCAGCAGTCTGGAGCAGGGGCCGGACCCCTATGGCTACACCTTC.